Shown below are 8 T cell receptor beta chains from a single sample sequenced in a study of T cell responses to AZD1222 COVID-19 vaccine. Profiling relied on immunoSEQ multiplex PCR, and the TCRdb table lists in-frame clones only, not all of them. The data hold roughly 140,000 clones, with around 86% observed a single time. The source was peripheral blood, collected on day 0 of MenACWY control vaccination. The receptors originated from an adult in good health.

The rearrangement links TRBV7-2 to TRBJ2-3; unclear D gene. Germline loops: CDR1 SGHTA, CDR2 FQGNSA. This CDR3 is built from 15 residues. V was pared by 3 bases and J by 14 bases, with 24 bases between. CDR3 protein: CASSFRLNKLYGRYF. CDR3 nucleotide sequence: TGTGCCAGCAGCTTCCGATTGAACAAGCTATATGGGCGGTATTTT.

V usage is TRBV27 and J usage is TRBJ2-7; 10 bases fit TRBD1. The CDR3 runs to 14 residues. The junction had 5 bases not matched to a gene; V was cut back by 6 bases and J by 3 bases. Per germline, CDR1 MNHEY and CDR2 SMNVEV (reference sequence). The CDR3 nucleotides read TGTGCCAGCAGAGGGACAGGGGTCTTCTACGAGCAGTACTTC. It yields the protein CASRGTGVFYEQYF.

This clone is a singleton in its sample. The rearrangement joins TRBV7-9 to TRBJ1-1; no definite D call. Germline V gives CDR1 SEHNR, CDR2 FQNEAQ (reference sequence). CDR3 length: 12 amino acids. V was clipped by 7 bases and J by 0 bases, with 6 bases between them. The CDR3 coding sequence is TGTGCCAGCACCCTTATGAACACTGAAGCTTTCTTT. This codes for CASTLMNTEAFF.

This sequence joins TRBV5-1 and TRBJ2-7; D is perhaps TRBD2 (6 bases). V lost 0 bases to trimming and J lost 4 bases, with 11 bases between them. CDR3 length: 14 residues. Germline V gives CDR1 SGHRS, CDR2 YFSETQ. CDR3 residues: CASSLAPAGYEQYF. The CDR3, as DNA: TGCGCCAGCAGCTTGGCCCCGGCGGGGTACGAGCAGTACTTC.

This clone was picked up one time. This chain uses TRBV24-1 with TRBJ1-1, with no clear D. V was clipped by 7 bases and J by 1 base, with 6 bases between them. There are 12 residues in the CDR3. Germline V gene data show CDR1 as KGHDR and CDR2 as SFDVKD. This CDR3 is CATRAENTEAFF. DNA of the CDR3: TGTGCCACCAGGGCAGAGAACACTGAAGCTTTCTTT.

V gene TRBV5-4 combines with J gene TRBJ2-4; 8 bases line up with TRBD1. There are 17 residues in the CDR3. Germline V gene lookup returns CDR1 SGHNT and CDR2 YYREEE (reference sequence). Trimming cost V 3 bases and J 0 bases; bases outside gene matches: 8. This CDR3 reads CASSSKEQGVAKNIQYF. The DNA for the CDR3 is TGTGCCAGCAGCTCCAAAGAACAGGGGGTAGCCAAAAACATTCAGTACTTC.

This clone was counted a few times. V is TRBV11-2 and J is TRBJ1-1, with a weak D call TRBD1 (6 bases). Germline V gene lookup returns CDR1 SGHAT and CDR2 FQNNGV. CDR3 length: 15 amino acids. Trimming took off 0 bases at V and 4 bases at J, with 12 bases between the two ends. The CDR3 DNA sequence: TGTGCCAGCAGCTTAGATCCAGGGGTGGGCACTGAAGCTTTCTTT. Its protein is CASSLDPGVGTEAFF.

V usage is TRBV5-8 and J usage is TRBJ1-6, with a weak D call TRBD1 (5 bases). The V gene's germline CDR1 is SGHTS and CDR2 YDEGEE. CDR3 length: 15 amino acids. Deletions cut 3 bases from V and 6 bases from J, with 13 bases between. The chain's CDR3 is CASSSWDGSNSPLHF. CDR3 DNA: TGTGCCAGCAGCTCATGGGACGGAAGTAATTCACCCCTCCACTTT.